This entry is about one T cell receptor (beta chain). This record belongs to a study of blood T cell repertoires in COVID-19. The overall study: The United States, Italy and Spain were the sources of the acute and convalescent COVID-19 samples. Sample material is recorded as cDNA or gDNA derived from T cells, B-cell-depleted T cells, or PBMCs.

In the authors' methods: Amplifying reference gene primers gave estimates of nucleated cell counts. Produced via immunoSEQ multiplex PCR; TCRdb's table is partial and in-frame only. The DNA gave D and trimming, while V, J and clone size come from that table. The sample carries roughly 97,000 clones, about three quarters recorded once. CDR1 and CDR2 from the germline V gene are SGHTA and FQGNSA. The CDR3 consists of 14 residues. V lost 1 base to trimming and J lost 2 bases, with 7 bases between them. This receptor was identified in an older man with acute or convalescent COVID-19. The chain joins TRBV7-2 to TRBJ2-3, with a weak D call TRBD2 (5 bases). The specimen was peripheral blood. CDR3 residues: CASSLEGLTDTQYF. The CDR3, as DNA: TGTGCCAGCAGCTTAGAAGGACTCACAGATACGCAGTATTTT.